This T cell receptor beta chain was found in a study of blood T cells in healthy people across ages. The CDR3 spans 13 residues. Germline V CDR1 and CDR2: MNHEY, SVGAGI. This clonotype appeared a single time. One junction end does not reproduce the germline sequence, and a read error may be involved. Sample-barcoded 5' priming and a J-beta primer mix drove a second PCR of roughly 7 to 11 cycles. TCRdb independently ran MiXCR on the 5' RACE reads; one entry per CDR3 protein. The data show about 830,000 distinct CDR3 sequences, around 62% seen once. V usage is TRBV6-5 and J usage is TRBJ1-2; 8 nucleotides agree with TRBD1. This TCR came from a man in his thirties or forties in good health. The sample consisted of blood. CDR3 residues: CASSGQGLYSYTF. CDR3 nucleotides: TGTGCCAGCAGTGGACAGGGCCTCTATAGCTACACCTTC.